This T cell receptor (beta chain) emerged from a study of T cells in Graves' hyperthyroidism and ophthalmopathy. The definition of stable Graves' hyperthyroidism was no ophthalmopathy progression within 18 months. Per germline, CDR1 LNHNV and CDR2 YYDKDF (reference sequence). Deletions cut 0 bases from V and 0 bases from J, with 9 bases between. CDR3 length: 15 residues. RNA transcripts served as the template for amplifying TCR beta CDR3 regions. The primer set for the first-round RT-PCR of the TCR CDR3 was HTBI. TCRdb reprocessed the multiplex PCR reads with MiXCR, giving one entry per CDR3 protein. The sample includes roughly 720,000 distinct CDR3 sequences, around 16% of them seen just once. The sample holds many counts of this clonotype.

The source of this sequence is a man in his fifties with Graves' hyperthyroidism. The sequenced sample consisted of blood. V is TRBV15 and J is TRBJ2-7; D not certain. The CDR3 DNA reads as TGTGCCACCAGCAGAGATCGGAAGGCCTCCTACGAGCAGTACTTC. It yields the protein CATSRDRKASYEQYF.